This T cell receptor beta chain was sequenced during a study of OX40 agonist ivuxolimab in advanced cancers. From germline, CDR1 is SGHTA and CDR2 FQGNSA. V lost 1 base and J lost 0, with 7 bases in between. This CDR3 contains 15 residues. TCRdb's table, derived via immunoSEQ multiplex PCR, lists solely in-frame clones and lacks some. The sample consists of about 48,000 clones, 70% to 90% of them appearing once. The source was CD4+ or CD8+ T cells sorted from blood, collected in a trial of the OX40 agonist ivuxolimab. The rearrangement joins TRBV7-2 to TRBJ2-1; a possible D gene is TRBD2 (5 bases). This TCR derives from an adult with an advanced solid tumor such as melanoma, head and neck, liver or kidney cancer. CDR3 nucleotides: TGTGCCAGCAGCTTAGAAGGGAGCTCCTACAATGAGCAGTTCTTC. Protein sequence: CASSLEGSSYNEQFF.